This T cell receptor (beta chain) is from a study of blood T cell repertoires in COVID-19 (TCRdb year 2020). About the investigation overall: Samples covering the acute and convalescent phases of COVID-19 were provided by collaborators in the United States, Italy and Spain. The material from the prospective study consisted of cDNA or gDNA derived from T cells, B-cell-depleted T cells, or PBMCs. The dataset comprised deeply sampled blood TCRbeta repertoires from subjects exposed to, actively infected with, or recovered from COVID-19. A freely available public database, intended as a resource for researchers studying the immune response to SARS-CoV-2, is where the repertoires were released. The samples were drawn from the first 160 participants of the ongoing ImmuneRACE study and from 1,200 or so subjects provided by 6 global collaborators. Sample metadata almost always included a de-identified subject ID, COVID-19 status, age in years and sex. Where available, HLA class I and class II types were taken from metadata supplied by the sample provider and were not determined by assay-based typing.

In the prospective study, participants were 18 to 89 years old, resided in approximately 22 geographic areas of the United States, and were enrolled through a virtual design. To assign participants to cohorts, the prospective study relied on clinical history that participants themselves reported in a screening survey and a study questionnaire. Recovered participants in ImmuneRACE Cohort 3 were defined as having two consecutive negative NP/OP PCR tests, clearance from a healthcare professional, or resolution of symptoms. In the prospective study, whole blood, serum and a nasopharyngeal or oropharyngeal swab were collected from each participant by mobile phlebotomists. Over a 2-month period, participants in the prospective study had the option of providing additional blood draws and questionnaires. Prospective study blood samples were shipped either frozen or at room temperature before DNA extraction.

What the study reported, not specific to this receptor: Clinical and demographic metadata were provided uncurated, with the amount varying by source and participant.

As concerns this clone: This clone's antigen is unknown. The input lacks base qualities; no much larger clone sits a single base away.

TCRbeta CDR3 regions were amplified from genomic DNA using the immunoSEQ Assay, a bias-controlled multiplex PCR. The original methods were these. The number of nucleated cells in each sample was estimated by amplification of reference gene primers within the assay. To quantify the absolute abundance of each unique TCRbeta CDR3 rearrangement, sequence reads were collapsed and filtered. For each sample, productive Simpson clonality was calculated as the square root of Simpson's diversity index over productive rearrangements. The immuneACCESS repertoire file appears here via TCRdb, limited to in-frame rearrangements. These files lack a portion of the clones; in checked studies, under half of the deficit traces to unresolved V genes, and the cause of the others is not known. The D gene and trimming were derived from the DNA, and the V and J assignments and clone size from that table. Recorded for this sample are roughly 250,000 clones; 75% to 95% of them occurred a single time. The top ten hold around 1.8% of the sample.

Sequencing was done on a sample of PBMCs or T cells enriched from blood (not recorded which). The sequence derives from a woman aged 18-29 years who had recovered from COVID-19.

The sequence in DNA is TGTGCCAGTACCCAGACAGGGCTTGCGGCAGATACGCAGTATTTT. Its amino acids are CASTQTGLAADTQYF. Recombination linked TRBV19 to TRBJ2-3; 7 junctional bases match TRBD1. Counted from cysteine to phenylalanine, this CDR3 has 15 amino acids. CDR3 DNA only is kept here, 45 bases in frame from base 1. Germline trimming amounts to 7 bases on V and 4 bases on J, with 11 as the count of junction bases outside the gene matches. CDR1 is given as LNHDA and CDR2 as SQIVND, both from the germline V gene (reference sequence).